The 28 T cell receptor beta chains below come from one sample, sequenced in a study of neurological immune-mediated disorders. TCRdb reanalysed the 5' RACE reads using MiXCR and keeps one entry per CDR3 protein. The profile shows about 53,000 distinct CDR3 sequences, more than 8% of them singletons. The time point denotes: longitudinal time-point 1 (baseline). The material sequenced was PBMCs. Receptor source: a woman between 40 and 50 years old in good health.

In its sample, this clonotype was seen many times. The rearrangement joins TRBV5-1 to TRBJ2-1; 12 bases fit TRBD2. Germline V CDR1 and CDR2: SGHRS, YFSETQ. V was pared by 4 bases and J by 1 base, with 6 bases of the junction left unmatched. This CDR3 is built from 17 residues. The DNA of the CDR3 is TGCGCCAGCAGCCCGGCCGGGACTAGCGGGTCCTACAATGAGCAGTTCTTC. Encoded protein: CASSPAGTSGSYNEQFF.

There are many counts of this clonotype. The chain links TRBV7-8 to TRBJ2-7; 9 nucleotides match TRBD2. The CDR3 runs to 15 residues. The junction had 10 bases not matched to a gene; V was cut back by 5 bases and J by 5 bases. CDR1 and CDR2 (germline): SGHVS, FQNEAQ. The CDR3 DNA reads as TGTGCCAGCAGCGACTATAGCGGGAGTTGGGACGAGCAGTACTTC. Translation gives CASSDYSGSWDEQYF.

A single count supports this clonotype. The V gene is TRBV5-6, the J gene TRBJ1-2; D ambiguous. The V end lost 1 base, the J end lost 3 bases, and 13 bases lay between the germline ends. The CDR3 length is 15 residues. Germline CDR1 is SGHDT and CDR2 is YYEEEE. DNA for the CDR3: TGTGCCAGCAGCTTGCAAGTGGCCCTTTACTATGGCTACACCTTC. Translating gives CASSLQVALYYGYTF.

This clonotype has ten or more counts. This chain links TRBV29-1 with TRBJ2-5, with D possibly TRBD1 on 5 matching bases. Germline V lookup: CDR1 SQVTM, CDR2 ANQGSEA. This CDR3 spans 14 amino acids. Trimming shortened V by 3 bases and J by 5 bases, and 16 bases separated the two germline ends. The CDR3 loop reads CSVEKPRARETQYF. The CDR3 bases are TGCAGCGTTGAGAAACCCAGGGCCCGGGAGACCCAGTACTTC.

In its sample, this clonotype was seen once. The junction shows a germline mismatch at one end, possibly a read error. The V gene is TRBV19, the J gene TRBJ1-5; D not resolved. Germline V gives CDR1 LNHDA, CDR2 SQIVND (reference sequence). CDR3 size: 16 residues. This chain's CDR3 is CATSMWPGSSNQPQHF. DNA of the CDR3: TGTGCCACTAGTATGTGGCCCGGGTCTAGCAATCAGCCCCAGCATTTT.

This clonotype was recorded at least ten times. The chain couples TRBV5-1 to TRBJ2-1; maybe TRBD2 (6 bases). The CDR3 length is 13 residues. Per germline, CDR1 SGHRS and CDR2 YFSETQ. Trimming took off 7 bases at V and 5 bases at J, with 13 bases between the two ends. In DNA form, the CDR3 reads TGCGCCAGCCGGCCGCGGGAAAACAATGAGCAGTTCTTC. It encodes CASRPRENNEQFF.

The chain is built from TRBV7-2 and TRBJ1-1; a weak D match, TRBD1 (6 bases). Germline V lookup: CDR1 SGHTA, CDR2 FQGNSA. V gave up 5 bases and J gave up 0 bases, with 13 bases separating them. The CDR3 totals 15 residues. Written as DNA, the CDR3 is TGTGCCAGCAGCCGAACCGGACAGATGAACACTGAAGCTTTCTTT. Residues: CASSRTGQMNTEAFF.

In its sample, this clonotype was seen many times. V and J are TRBV20-1 and TRBJ2-1; TRBD2 agrees at 10 bases. J was trimmed by 5 bases and V by 5 bases; bases with no gene match: 3. Germline CDR1 and CDR2: DFQATT and SNEGSKA (reference sequence). This CDR3 is 13 amino acids long. The CDR3, as DNA: TGCAGTGCTCCCGGACTAGCGGACAATGAGCAGTTCTTC. Protein sequence: CSAPGLADNEQFF.

This clonotype was picked up a small number of times. The rearrangement links TRBV14 to TRBJ2-3; TRBD1 matches at 7 bases. Germline V CDR1 and CDR2: SGHDN, FVKESK. V gave up 3 bases and J gave up 4 bases; unmatched junction bases: 10. The CDR3 is 16 amino acids. Written as DNA, the CDR3 is TGTGCCAGCAGCCACATAAAAGACAGGGAAGCAGATACGCAGTATTTT. Its protein product is CASSHIKDREADTQYF.

This clonotype came up many times. The rearrangement joins TRBV6-1 to TRBJ2-7; D uncertain. The germline CDR1 and CDR2 sequences are MNHNS and SASEGT. The V end was cut by 5 bases, the J end by 5 bases, with 10 bases between. The CDR3 is 12 amino acids. The CDR3 loop reads CASSPQRNEQYF. The CDR3 bases are TGTGCCAGCAGTCCTCAGCGCAACGAGCAGTACTTC.

The table lists this clonotype with many counts. The V and J genes are TRBV13 and TRBJ2-3, with TRBD2 matching over 10 bases. The CDR3 covers 13 residues. V dropped 3 bases and J dropped 14; count of bases not matched to a gene: 8. The germline V gene has CDR1 PRHDT and CDR2 FYEKMQ (reference sequence). The DNA of the CDR3 is TGTGCCAGCAGCTTTTCGCTAGCGGGGGCCCGGTATTTT. The encoded protein is CASSFSLAGARYF. The whole variable domain, remainder taken from reference TRBV13 and TRBJ2-3, is AAGVIQSPRHLIKEKRETATLKCYPIPRHDTVYWYQQGPGQDPQFLISFYEKMQSDKGSIPDRFSAQQFSDYHSELNMSSLELGDSALYFCASSFSLAGARYFGPGTRLTVL.

This clonotype was seen repeatedly, ten times or more. The chain links TRBV24-1 to TRBJ2-7; 9 nucleotides match TRBD1. The CDR3 is 14 residues long. The germline V gene has CDR1 KGHDR and CDR2 SFDVKD. V shed 4 bases and J 5 bases; nucleotides not matched to a gene: 5. Written as DNA, the CDR3 is TGTGCCACCAGTGACCGTGGGACAGGGAACGAGCAGTACTTC. Its translation is CATSDRGTGNEQYF.

The chain joins TRBV14 to TRBJ2-7, with D maybe TRBD2 (6 bases). The CDR3 is 15 amino acids. Germline assignment: CDR1 SGHDN and CDR2 FVKESK. Trimming cost V 1 base and J 1 base, with 11 bases left between them. The CDR3 here is CASSQVEGYSYEQYF. DNA of the CDR3: TGTGCCAGCAGCCAAGTGGAGGGGTATTCCTACGAGCAGTACTTC.

This clonotype has at least ten counts. This chain uses TRBV7-2 with TRBJ2-7, with D hard to call. This CDR3 is built from 13 residues. Trimming shortened V by 5 bases and J by 3 bases, and 11 bases separated the two germline ends. Germline-derived CDR1 and CDR2 are SGHTA and FQGNSA. The CDR3 region has the DNA TGTGCCAGCAGCCTAGATCGACACTACGAGCAGTACTTC. Its protein product is CASSLDRHYEQYF.

This clonotype has ten or more counts. This rearrangement joins TRBV5-1 to TRBJ1-1; no clear D gene. V dropped 4 bases and J dropped 2 bases, with 3 bases sitting between them. The germline V gene has CDR1 SGHRS and CDR2 YFSETQ. The CDR3 loop spans 11 amino acids. The CDR3 DNA follows: TGCGCCAGCAGCCGAAACACTGAAGCTTTCTTT. It encodes CASSRNTEAFF.

This clonotype was detected ten times or more. V gene TRBV7-6 combines with J gene TRBJ1-2, with TRBD1 matching 8 bases. The CDR3 length is 15 residues. The junction had 3 bases not matched to a gene; V was cut back by 1 base and J by 2 bases. Per the germline V gene, CDR1 is SGHVS and CDR2 is FNYEAQ. The DNA for the CDR3 is TGTGCCAGCAGCTTAGTCGCAGGGGGCAACTATGGCTACACCTTC. Translation: CASSLVAGGNYGYTF.

In its sample, this clonotype was seen many times. V is TRBV29-1 and J is TRBJ1-2, with 11 positions matching TRBD1. Germline assignment: CDR1 SQVTM and CDR2 ANQGSEA. There are 12 residues in the CDR3. Losses at the gene ends were 7 bases for V and 8 bases for J; bases not matched to a gene: 6. DNA of the CDR3: TGCAGCGCCGAGGGACAGGGGGGGGGCTACACCTTC. Translation gives CSAEGQGGGYTF.

This clonotype came up many times. The CDR3 sequence: CASSLNAQGLSGNTIYF. CDR3 bases: TGCGCCAGCAGCTTGAACGCACAGGGGCTTTCTGGAAACACCATATATTTT. The chain combines TRBV5-1 with TRBJ1-3; 7 bases line up with TRBD1. This CDR3 has 17 residues. From germline, CDR1 is SGHRS and CDR2 YFSETQ. Germline trimming cut 1 base from V and 1 base from J; bases unmatched to any gene: 8.

This clonotype appeared many times. V and J are TRBV6-2 or TRBV6-3 and TRBJ1-1; 8 nucleotides agree with TRBD1. This CDR3 has 16 amino acids. Germline CDR1 is MNHEY and CDR2 is SVGEGT. The junction had 6 bases not matched to a gene; V was cut back by 2 bases and J by 1 base. Written as DNA, the CDR3 is TGTGCCAGCAGTTACGTGGTTGGACAGGGGAACACTGAAGCTTTCTTT. The encoded protein is CASSYVVGQGNTEAFF.

Many counts were recorded for this clonotype. This chain connects TRBV30 to TRBJ1-2; D gene uncertain. This CDR3 comprises 14 residues. V dropped 1 base and J dropped 0 bases, with 9 bases sitting between them. Germline V gene data show CDR1 as GTSNPN and CDR2 as SVGIG (reference sequence). CDR3 in amino acids: CAWSGTTANYGYTF. For the CDR3, the DNA is TGTGCCTGGAGTGGTACGACTGCTAACTATGGCTACACCTTC.

Many counts were recorded for this clonotype. V is TRBV20-1 and J is TRBJ2-7; D may be TRBD1 or TRBD2 (6 bases each). Trimming left V 5 bases short and J 3 bases short, with 14 bases between. The CDR3 is 13 residues long. The germline V gene encodes CDR1 DFQATT and CDR2 SNEGSKA (reference sequence). CDR3: CSAPRGDHYEQYF. DNA for the CDR3: TGCAGTGCTCCAAGGGGGGATCACTACGAGCAGTACTTC.

This clonotype was picked up many times. The chain joins TRBV20-1 to TRBJ1-3; D unclear. The CDR3 runs 15 residues. Germline values: CDR1 DFQATT, CDR2 SNEGSKA (reference sequence). V was cut by 3 bases and J by 0 bases, with 12 bases left in between. CDR3 coding DNA: TGCAGTGCTAGCCCAGTTAGGAGCTCTGGAAACACCATATATTTT. As protein: CSASPVRSSGNTIYF.

There are many counts of this clonotype. The V gene is TRBV5-1, the J gene TRBJ2-2, with 8 bases fitting TRBD1. Germline CDR1 and CDR2: SGHRS and YFSETQ. J lost 6 bases, V lost 4 bases, and 8 bases had no gene match. The CDR3 consists of 15 residues. CDR3 coding DNA: TGCGCCAGCAGCCTCCTCTCAGGGGGCGCCGGGGAGCTGTTTTTT. Encoded protein: CASSLLSGGAGELFF.

This clonotype was seen ten or more times. This rearrangement joins TRBV3-1 to TRBJ2-4; D might be TRBD1 or TRBD2, each matching 6 bases. The CDR3 spans 15 residues. The germline gives CDR1 LGHDT, CDR2 YNNKEL (reference sequence). V was trimmed by 3 bases and J by 3 bases, leaving 12 bases between them. The CDR3 region is CASSHGGLGKNIQYF. The CDR3 nucleotides are TGTGCCAGCAGCCATGGGGGGCTGGGCAAAAACATTCAGTACTTC.

The table lists this clonotype with many counts. The rearrangement uses TRBV6-5 and TRBJ1-1, with 7 bases matching TRBD1. The CDR3 has 15 amino acids. Germline assignment: CDR1 MNHEY and CDR2 SVGAGI. J gave up 2 bases and V 8 bases, and 11 bases lay outside the gene matches. The chain's CDR3 is CASWGRGAGNTEAFF. The CDR3 DNA follows: TGTGCCAGCTGGGGCAGGGGGGCGGGCAACACTGAAGCTTTCTTT.

This clonotype was observed at least ten times. The rearrangement links TRBV7-3 to TRBJ1-6; no clear D. With 5 bases removed from V and 0 bases from J, the gap between germline ends came to 11 bases. Germline V CDR1 and CDR2: SGHTA, FQGTGA. There are 16 residues in the CDR3. The DNA for the CDR3 is TGTGCCAGCAGCCAAAACAGCTACTCCTATAATTCACCCCTCCACTTT. This sequence encodes CASSQNSYSYNSPLHF.

This clonotype occurred a few times. J is TRBJ1-1 and V is TRBV5-5; D may be TRBD1 (5 bases). The V gene lost 0 bases and the J gene lost 4 bases, with 13 bases spanning the gap. Germline CDR1 is SGHKS and CDR2 is YYEKEE (reference sequence). This CDR3 spans 15 amino acids. CDR3 protein: CASSLAVGLSTEAFF. CDR3 coding DNA: TGTGCCAGCAGCTTGGCCGTGGGGCTATCCACTGAAGCTTTCTTT.

The sample holds many counts of this clonotype. The chain couples TRBV5-1 to TRBJ1-1; tentatively, D is TRBD1 (6 bases). V dropped 3 bases and J dropped 1 base, with 22 bases sitting between them. CDR3 size: 18 residues. CDR1 and CDR2 from the germline V gene are SGHRS and YFSETQ. DNA of the CDR3: TGCGCCAGCAGCTCCAACCTAGAGACAGGCGATACGAACACTGAAGCTTTCTTT. Protein sequence: CASSSNLETGDTNTEAFF. The variable domain in full, with the rest retrieved from reference TRBV5-1 and TRBJ1-1, is KAGVTQTPRYLIKTRGQQVTLSCSPISGHRSVSWYQQTPGQGLQFLFEYFSETQRNKGNFPGRFSGRQFSNSRSEMNVSTLELGDSALYLCASSSNLETGDTNTEAFFGQGTRLTVV.